This T cell receptor (beta chain) was sequenced during a study of response to subunit inactivated influenza vaccine. Notes on this clonotype: Antigen specificity is unknown.

Study-level findings and limits: Each seasonal influenza vaccination recruits few new T cells, the authors suggested.

Deletions cut 3 bases from V and 4 bases from J, with 13 bases between. The germline V gene encodes CDR1 SEHNR and CDR2 FQNEAQ (reference sequence). The CDR3 contains 15 residues. TCRdb passed the RT-PCR reads through MiXCR, listing each CDR3 protein once. The table shows approximately 520,000 distinct CDR3 sequences, with 16% occurring only once. The input for sequencing was CD4+ T cells sorted from PBMCs, taken roughly 24 months after vaccination. The origin of this receptor is a man aged 45 to 75 who received an inactivated influenza vaccine. This chain uses TRBV7-9 with TRBJ2-1; maybe TRBD2 (6 bases). The CDR3 sequence: CASSFGAGRYNEQFF. In DNA form, the CDR3 reads TGTGCCAGCAGCTTTGGGGCGGGAAGGTACAATGAGCAGTTCTTC.